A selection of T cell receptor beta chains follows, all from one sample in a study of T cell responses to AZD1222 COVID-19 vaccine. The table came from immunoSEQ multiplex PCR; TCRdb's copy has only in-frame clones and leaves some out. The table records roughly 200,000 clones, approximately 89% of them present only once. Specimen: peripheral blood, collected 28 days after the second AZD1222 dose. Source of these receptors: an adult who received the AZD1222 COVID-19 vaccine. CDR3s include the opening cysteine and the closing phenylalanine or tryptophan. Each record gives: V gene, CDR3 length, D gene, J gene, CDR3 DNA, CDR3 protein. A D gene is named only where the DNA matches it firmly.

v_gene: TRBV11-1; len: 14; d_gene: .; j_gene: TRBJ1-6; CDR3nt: TGTGCCAGCAGCTTAAACAGGGCCAATTCACCCCTCCACTTT; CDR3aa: CASSLNRANSPLHF
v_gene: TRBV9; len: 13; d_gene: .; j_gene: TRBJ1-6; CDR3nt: TGTGCCAGCAGCGTGAACAGGGATTCACCCCTCCACTTT; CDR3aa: CASSVNRDSPLHF
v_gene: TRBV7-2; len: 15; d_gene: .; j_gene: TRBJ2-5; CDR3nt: TGTGCCAGCACCCTCTATCGGGGGACTCAAGAGACCCAGTACTTC; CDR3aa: CASTLYRGTQETQYF
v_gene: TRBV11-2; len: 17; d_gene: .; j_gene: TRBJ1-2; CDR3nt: TGTGCCAGCAGCTTCCATCTCCAGGGAGCTAATGACTATGGCTACACCTTC; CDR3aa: CASSFHLQGANDYGYTF
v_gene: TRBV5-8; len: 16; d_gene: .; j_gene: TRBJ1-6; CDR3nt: TGTGCCAGCAGCCCTCGACAGAGCTCCTATAATTCACCCCTCCACTTT; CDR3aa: CASSPRQSSYNSPLHF
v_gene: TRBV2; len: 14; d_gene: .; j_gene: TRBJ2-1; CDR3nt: TGTGCCGGCAGCCCCGGCGGCTCCTACAATGAGCAGTTCTTC; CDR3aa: CAGSPGGSYNEQFF
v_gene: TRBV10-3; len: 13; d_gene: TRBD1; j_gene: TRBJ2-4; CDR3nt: TGTGCCATCAGGGGGACAGGGGAAAACATTCAGTACTTC; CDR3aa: CAIRGTGENIQYF
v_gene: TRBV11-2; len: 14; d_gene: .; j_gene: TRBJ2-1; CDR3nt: TGTGCCAGCAGCTTAGCGTTAGGGTCCAATGAGCAGTTCTTC; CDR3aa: CASSLALGSNEQFF
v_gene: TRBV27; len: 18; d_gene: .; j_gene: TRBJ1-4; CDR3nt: TGTGCCAGCAGTTTATCAGGGGGATGGGACCTACAGCAGGGAAAACTGTTTTTT; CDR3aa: CASSLSGGWDLQQGKLFF
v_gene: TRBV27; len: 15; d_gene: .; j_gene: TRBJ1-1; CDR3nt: TGTGCCAGCAGTGATCAGGCGGGTTTGAACACTGAAGCTTTCTTT; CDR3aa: CASSDQAGLNTEAFF
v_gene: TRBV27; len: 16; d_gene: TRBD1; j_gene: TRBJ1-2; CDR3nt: TGTGCCAGCAGTTTATCGGGGGGGGACAGGGACTATGGCTACACCTTC; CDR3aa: CASSLSGGDRDYGYTF
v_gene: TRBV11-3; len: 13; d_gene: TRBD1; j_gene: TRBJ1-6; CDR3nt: TGTGCCAGCAGCAAAGGGGGCCGTTCACCCCTCCACTTT; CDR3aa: CASSKGGRSPLHF
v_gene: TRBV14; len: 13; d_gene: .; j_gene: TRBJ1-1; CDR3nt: TGTGCCAGCAGCCACGGCCTGAACACTGAAGCTTTCTTT; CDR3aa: CASSHGLNTEAFF
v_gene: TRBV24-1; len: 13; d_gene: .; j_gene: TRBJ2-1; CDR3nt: TGTGCCACCAGTGACTTGGGACTTAATGAGCAGTTCTTC; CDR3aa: CATSDLGLNEQFF
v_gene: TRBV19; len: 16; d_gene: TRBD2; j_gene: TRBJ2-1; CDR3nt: TGTGCCAGTAGAGACCCCGGGACTAGCGGGGGTAATGAGCAGTTCTTC; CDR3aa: CASRDPGTSGGNEQFF
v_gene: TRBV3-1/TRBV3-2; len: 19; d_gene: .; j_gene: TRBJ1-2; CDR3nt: TGTGCCAGCAGCCAAGATTGCGGGGCACAGCCCAAACTTAACTATGGCTACACCTTC; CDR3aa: CASSQDCGAQPKLNYGYTF
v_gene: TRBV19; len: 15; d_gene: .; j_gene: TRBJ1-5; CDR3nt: TGTGCCAGTAGTATAGGCGTGACCCCGGGTCAGCCCCAGCATTTT; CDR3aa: CASSIGVTPGQPQHF
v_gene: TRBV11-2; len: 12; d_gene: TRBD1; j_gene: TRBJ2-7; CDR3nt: TGTGCCAGCAGCCGGACAGGGGTCGAGCAGTACTTC; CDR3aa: CASSRTGVEQYF
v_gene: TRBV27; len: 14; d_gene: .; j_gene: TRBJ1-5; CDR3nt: TGTGCCAGCAGTCTCTCCGGGTGGGAACAGCCCCAGCATTTT; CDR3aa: CASSLSGWEQPQHF
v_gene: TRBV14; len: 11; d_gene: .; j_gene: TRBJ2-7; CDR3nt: TGTGCCAGCAGCCAAGGTTACGAGCAGTACTTC; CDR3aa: CASSQGYEQYF